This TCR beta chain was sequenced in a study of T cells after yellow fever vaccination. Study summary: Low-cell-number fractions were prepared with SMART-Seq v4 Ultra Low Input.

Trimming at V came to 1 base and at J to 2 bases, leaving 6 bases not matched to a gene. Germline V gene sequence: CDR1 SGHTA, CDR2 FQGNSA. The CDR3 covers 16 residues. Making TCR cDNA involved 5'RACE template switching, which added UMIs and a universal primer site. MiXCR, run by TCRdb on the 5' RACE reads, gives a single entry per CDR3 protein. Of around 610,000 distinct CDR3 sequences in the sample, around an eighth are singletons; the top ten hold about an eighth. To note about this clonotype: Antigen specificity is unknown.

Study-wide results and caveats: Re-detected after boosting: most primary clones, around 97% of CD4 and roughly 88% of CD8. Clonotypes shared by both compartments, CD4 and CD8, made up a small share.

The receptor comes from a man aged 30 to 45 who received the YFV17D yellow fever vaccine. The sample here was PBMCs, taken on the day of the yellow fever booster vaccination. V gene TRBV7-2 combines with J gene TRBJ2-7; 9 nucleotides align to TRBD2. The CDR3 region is CASSLEGTSRAYEQYF. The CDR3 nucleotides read TGTGCCAGCAGCTTAGAAGGGACTAGCCGAGCCTACGAGCAGTACTTC. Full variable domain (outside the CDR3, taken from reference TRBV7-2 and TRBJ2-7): GAGVSQSPSNKVTEKGKDVELRCDPISGHTALYWYRQSLGQGLEFLIYFQGNSAPDKSGLPSDRFSAERTGGSVSTLTIQRTQQEDSAVYLCASSLEGTSRAYEQYFGPGTRLTVT.